The clone carrying this TCR beta chain has just one count. Its specificity is not known. They ran version v3.0 of the immunoSEQ assay at survey level. Only in-frame clones appear in the TCRdb table, and some are missing; sequencing was by immunoSEQ multiplex PCR. There are some 29,000 clones in the sample; around 80% occur only once, and approximately 8.5% lies in the top ten. The CDR3 extends over 13 amino acids. V lost 0 bases and J lost 6, with 7 bases in between. CDR1 SGHTA and CDR2 FQGTGA come from the germline V gene. This record comes from a study of long-term antiretroviral therapy in people with HIV. Whole-study findings and limits: ART was followed by higher diversity that remained below transplant donor controls.

This material consisted of unsorted PBMCs, taken 1.5 years before starting antiretroviral therapy. This receptor was taken from a man aged 18 to 30 with HIV. V and J are TRBV7-3 and TRBJ2-3, with no clear D. The CDR3 spells CASSLTHVDTQYF. For the CDR3, the DNA is TGTGCCAGCAGCTTAACCCACGTTGATACGCAGTATTTT.